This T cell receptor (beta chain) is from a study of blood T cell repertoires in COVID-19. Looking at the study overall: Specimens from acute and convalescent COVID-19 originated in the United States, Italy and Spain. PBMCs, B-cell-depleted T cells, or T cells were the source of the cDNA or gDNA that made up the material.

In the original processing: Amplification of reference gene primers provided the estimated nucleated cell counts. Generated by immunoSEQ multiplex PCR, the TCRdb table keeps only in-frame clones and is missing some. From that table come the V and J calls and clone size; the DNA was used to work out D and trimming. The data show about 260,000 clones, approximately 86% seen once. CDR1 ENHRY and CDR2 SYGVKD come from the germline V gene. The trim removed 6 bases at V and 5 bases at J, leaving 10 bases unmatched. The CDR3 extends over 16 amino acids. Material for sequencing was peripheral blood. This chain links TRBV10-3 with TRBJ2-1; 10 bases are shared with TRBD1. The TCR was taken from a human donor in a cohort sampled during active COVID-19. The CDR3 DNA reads TGTGCCATCAGAGAAACCGGGACAGGGGTCGACAATGAGCAGTTCTTC. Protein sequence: CAIRETGTGVDNEQFF.